A single sample is the source of the 7 T cell receptor beta chains below, sequenced in a study of Graves' ophthalmopathy and Graves' hyperthyroidism. From RNA, the CDR3 regions of TCR beta chains were amplified and sequenced. After a first-round RT-PCR with HTBI primers, a second-round multiplex PCR was run. TCRdb recomputed calls from the multiplex PCR reads with MiXCR, one row per CDR3 protein. The data show just over 400,000 distinct CDR3 sequences, around 20% seen once. Sequencing input: peripheral blood. Receptor source: a woman aged 18-29 years with stable Graves' hyperthyroidism.

This clonotype was observed at least ten times. V gene TRBV19 combines with J gene TRBJ2-4; 7 nucleotides align to TRBD2. In germline, CDR1 is LNHDA, CDR2 SQIVND (reference sequence). The CDR3 extends over 14 amino acids. V was clipped by 5 bases and J by 3 bases; unmatched bases: 4. CDR3 DNA: TGTGCCAGTAGTCGCGGGGGTAGCAAAAACATTCAGTACTTC. It is translated as CASSRGGSKNIQYF.

Concerning this clonotype: A read error may explain this, as a much larger clone is one base away. V and J are TRBV5-1 and TRBJ1-2; perhaps TRBD1 as D (5 bases). Germline CDR1 and CDR2: SGHRS and YFSETQ. V lost 6 bases, J lost 4 bases, and 16 bases lay in between. The CDR3 has 14 residues. For the CDR3, the DNA is TGCGCCAGCACCCCCAGAGGAGGGGCCTATGGCTACACCTTC. The encoded protein is CASTPRGGAYGYTF.

The chain carries TRBV30 and TRBJ1-2; D gene uncertain. Trimming removed 2 bases from V and 4 bases from J, with 8 bases in between. CDR3 length: 12 amino acids. CDR1 is GTSNPN and CDR2 is SVGIG in the germline V gene (reference sequence). The CDR3 nucleotides are TGTGCCTGGAGTCCCAGGTTCTATGGCTACACCTTC. Its protein product is CAWSPRFYGYTF.

This sequence joins TRBV7-3 and TRBJ2-5; D remains ambiguous. The CDR3 loop spans 13 amino acids. V gave up 6 bases and J gave up 4 bases, with 12 bases separating them. In germline, CDR1 is SGHTA, CDR2 FQGTGA. The CDR3: CASSQSSTETQYF. Here the CDR3 DNA reads TGTGCCAGCAGTCAATCCTCTACAGAGACCCAGTACTTC.

Comment on this clonotype: This clone may be a read error of a much larger clone one base away. The DNA for the CDR3 is TGTCCCAGCAGTGACAGGGCCCAAGGGGCCCAGCATTTT. It specifies CPSSDRAQGAQHF. The chain has TRBV6-2 or TRBV6-3 and TRBJ1-5; 7 bases map to TRBD1. The germline V gene encodes CDR1 MNHEY and CDR2 SVGEGT. The CDR3 extends over 13 amino acids.

This clonotype has at least ten counts. This chain's CDR3 is CASSQGGGTEAFF. CDR3 sequence (DNA): TGTGCCAGCAGCCAGGGGGGTGGCACTGAAGCTTTCTTT. The genes are TRBV28 and TRBJ1-1, with 7 bases fitting TRBD1. Germline-derived CDR1 and CDR2 are MDHEN and SYDVKM. The trim removed 6 bases at V and 4 bases at J, leaving 5 bases unmatched. The CDR3 spans 13 residues. The variable domain in full, with the rest retrieved from reference TRBV28 and TRBJ1-1, is DVKVTQSSRYLVKRTGEKVFLECVQDMDHENMFWYRQDPGLGLRLIYFSYDVKMKEKGDIPEGYSVSREKKERFSLILESASTNQTSMYLCASSQGGGTEAFFGQGTRLTVV.

This clonotype has only a few counts. The chain combines TRBV6-5 with TRBJ1-1; a possible D gene is TRBD1 (5 bases). In germline, CDR1 is MNHEY, CDR2 SVGAGI. This CDR3 is 16 amino acids long. Between the trimmed V and J ends, which lost 0 bases and 1 base, there was a span of 12 bases. For the CDR3, the DNA is TGTGCCAGCAGTTACTCCCGGACAACGAGGAACACTGAAGCTTTCTTT. This translates into CASSYSRTTRNTEAFF.